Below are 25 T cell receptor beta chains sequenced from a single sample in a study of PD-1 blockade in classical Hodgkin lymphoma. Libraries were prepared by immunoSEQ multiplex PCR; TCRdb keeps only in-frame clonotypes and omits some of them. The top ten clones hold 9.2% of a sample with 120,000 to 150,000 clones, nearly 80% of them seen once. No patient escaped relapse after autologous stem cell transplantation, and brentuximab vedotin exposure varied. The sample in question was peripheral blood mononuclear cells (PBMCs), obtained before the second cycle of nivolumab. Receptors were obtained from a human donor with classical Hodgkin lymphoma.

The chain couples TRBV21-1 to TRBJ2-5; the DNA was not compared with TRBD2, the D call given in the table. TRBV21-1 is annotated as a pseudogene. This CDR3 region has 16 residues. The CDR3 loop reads CASSKTQRSPQETQYF. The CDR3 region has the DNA TGTGCCAGCAGCAAAACCCAGAGGAGTCCCCAAGAGACCCAGTACTTC.

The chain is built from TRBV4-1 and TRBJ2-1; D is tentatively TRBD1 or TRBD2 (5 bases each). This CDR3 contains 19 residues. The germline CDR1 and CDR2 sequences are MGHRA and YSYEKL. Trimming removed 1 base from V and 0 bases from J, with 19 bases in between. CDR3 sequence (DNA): TGCGCCAGCAGCCAAGGTTCAAGTTCCCGGGGCGGCTCCTACAATGAGCAGTTCTTC. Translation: CASSQGSSSRGGSYNEQFF.

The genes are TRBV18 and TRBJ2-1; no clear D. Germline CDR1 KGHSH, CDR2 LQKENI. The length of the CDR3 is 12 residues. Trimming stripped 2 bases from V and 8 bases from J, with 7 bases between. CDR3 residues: CASSPGRHEQFF. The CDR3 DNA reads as TGTGCCAGCTCACCAGGACGGCATGAGCAGTTCTTC.

The CDR3 sequence is CASSGPSSYEQYF. The CDR3, as DNA: TGTGCCAGCAGTGGACCTAGCTCTTACGAGCAGTACTTC. The rearrangement links TRBV6-6 to TRBJ2-7, with D possibly TRBD2 on 5 matching bases. The CDR3 contains 13 residues. Trimming cost V 5 bases and J 4 bases, with 12 bases left between them. CDR1 is MNHNY, CDR2 SVGAGI, per germline (reference sequence).

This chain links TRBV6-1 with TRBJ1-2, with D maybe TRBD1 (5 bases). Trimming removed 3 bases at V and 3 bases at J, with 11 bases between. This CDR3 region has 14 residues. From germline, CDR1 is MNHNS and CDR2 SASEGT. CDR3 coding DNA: TGTGCCAGCAGTGATGTAGGGGTTGACTATGGCTACACCTTC. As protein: CASSDVGVDYGYTF.

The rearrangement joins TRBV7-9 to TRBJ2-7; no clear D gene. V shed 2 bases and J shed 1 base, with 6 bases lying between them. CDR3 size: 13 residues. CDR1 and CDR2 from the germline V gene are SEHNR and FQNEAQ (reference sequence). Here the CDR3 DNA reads TGTGCCAGCAGCTTAACGACTTCCTACGAGCAGTACTTC. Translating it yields CASSLTTSYEQYF.

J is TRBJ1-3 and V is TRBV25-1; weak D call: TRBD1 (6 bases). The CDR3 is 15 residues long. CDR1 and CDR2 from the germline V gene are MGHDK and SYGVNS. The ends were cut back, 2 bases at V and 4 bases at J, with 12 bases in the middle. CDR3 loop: CASSEVDRTGNTIYF. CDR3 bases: TGTGCCAGCAGTGAAGTCGACAGGACAGGAAACACCATATATTTT.

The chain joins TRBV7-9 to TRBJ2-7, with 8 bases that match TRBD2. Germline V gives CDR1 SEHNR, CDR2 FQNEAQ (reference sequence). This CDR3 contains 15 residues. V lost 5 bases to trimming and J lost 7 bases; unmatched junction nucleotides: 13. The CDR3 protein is CASSQGTSLSGEQYF. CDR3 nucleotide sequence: TGTGCCAGCAGCCAAGGGACTAGTTTGTCGGGAGAGCAGTACTTC.

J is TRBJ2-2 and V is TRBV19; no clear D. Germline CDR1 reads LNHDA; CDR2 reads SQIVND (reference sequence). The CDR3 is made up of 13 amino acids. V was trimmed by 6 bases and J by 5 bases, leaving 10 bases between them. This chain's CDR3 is CASRARGTGELFF. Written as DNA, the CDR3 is TGTGCCAGTAGGGCCCGCGGAACCGGGGAGCTGTTTTTT.

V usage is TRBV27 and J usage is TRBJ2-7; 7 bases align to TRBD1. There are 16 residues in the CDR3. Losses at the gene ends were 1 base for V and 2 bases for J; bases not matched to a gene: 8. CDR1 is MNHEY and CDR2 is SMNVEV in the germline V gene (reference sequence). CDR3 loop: CASSLLGQGVTYEQYF. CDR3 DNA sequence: TGTGCCAGCAGTTTATTAGGGCAGGGGGTGACCTACGAGCAGTACTTC.

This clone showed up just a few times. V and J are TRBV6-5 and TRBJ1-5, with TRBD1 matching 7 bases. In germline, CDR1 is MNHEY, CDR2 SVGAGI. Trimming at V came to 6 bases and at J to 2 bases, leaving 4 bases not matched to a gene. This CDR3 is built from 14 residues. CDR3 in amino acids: CASSRGTGNQPQHF. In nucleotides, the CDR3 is TGTGCCAGCAGCCGAGGGACAGGCAATCAGCCCCAGCATTTT.

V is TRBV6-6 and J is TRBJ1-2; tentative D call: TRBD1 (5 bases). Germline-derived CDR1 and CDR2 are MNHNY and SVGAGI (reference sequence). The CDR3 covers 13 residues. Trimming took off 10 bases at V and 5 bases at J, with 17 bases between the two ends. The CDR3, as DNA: TGTGCCATCTTTCAAGAAGGGGAATATGGCTACACCTTC. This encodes CAIFQEGEYGYTF.

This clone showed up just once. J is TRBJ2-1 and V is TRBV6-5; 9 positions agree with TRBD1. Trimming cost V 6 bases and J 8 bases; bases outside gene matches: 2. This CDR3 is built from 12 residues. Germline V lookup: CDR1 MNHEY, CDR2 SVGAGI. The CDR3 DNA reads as TGTGCCAGCAGCCGGACAGGGGATGAGCAGTTCTTC. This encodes CASSRTGDEQFF.

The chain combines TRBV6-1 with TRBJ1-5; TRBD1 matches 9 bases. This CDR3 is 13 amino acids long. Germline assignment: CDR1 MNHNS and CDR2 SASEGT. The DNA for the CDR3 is TGTGCGAGCGGCGACAGGGGGTTACAGCCCCAGCATTTT. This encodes CASGDRGLQPQHF.

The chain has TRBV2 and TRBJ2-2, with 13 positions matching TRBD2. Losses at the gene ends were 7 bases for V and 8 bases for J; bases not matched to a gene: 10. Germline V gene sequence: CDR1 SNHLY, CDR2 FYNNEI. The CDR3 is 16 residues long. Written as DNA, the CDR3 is TGTGCCAGCATCCCAAGGGGGACTAGCGGGATAGGGGAGCTGTTTTTT. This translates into CASIPRGTSGIGELFF. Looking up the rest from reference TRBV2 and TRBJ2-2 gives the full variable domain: EPEVTQTPSHQVTQMGQEVILRCVPISNHLYFYWYRQILGQKVEFLVSFYNNEISEKSEIFDDQFSVERPDGSNFTLKIRSTKLEDSAMYFCASIPRGTSGIGELFFGEGSRLTVL.

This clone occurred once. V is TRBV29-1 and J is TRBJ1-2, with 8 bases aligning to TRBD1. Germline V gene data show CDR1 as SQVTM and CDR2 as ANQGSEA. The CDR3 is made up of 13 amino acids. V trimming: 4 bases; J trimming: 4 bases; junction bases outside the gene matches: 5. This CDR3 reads CSVGQGAGYGYTF. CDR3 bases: TGCAGCGTTGGTCAGGGGGCGGGCTATGGCTACACCTTC.

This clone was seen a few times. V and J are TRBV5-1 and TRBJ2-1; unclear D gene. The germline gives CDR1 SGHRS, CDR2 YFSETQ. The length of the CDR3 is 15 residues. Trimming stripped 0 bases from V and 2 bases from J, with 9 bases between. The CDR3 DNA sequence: TGCGCCAGCAGCTTGGAACTGTCTACCTACAATGAGCAGTTCTTC. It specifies CASSLELSTYNEQFF.

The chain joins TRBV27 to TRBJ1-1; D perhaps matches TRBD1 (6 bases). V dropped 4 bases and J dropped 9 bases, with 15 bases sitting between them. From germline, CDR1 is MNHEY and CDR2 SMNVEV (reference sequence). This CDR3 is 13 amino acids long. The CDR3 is CASSSTGSSKAFF. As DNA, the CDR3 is TGTGCCAGCAGTTCCACAGGGTCGAGTAAAGCTTTCTTT.

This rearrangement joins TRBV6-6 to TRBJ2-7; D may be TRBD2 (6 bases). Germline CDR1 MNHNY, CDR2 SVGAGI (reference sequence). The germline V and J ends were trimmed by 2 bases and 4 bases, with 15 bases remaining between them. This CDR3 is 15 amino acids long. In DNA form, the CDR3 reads TGTGCCAGCAGTTACCGGGGGTTAGCCTCTTACGAGCAGTACTTC. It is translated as CASSYRGLASYEQYF.

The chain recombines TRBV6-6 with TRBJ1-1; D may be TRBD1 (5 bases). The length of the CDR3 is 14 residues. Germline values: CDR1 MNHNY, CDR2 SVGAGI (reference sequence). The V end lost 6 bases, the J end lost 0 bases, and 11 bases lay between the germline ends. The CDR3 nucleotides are TGTGCCAGCAGACGACAGCGGGTGAACACTGAAGCTTTCTTT. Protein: CASRRQRVNTEAFF.

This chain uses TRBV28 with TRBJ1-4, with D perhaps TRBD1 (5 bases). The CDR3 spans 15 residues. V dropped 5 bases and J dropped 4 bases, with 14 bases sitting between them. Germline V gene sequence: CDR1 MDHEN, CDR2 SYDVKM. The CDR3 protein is CASSPLRGVNEKLFF. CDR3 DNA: TGTGCCAGCAGTCCCCTCCGGGGGGTTAATGAAAAACTGTTTTTT.

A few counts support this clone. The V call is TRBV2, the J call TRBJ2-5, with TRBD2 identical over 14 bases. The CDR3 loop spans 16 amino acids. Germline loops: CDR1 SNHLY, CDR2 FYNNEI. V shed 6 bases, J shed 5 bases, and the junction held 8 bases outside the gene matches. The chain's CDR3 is CASSRMTSGGAETQYF. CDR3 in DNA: TGTGCCAGCAGCCGGATGACTAGCGGGGGGGCGGAGACCCAGTACTTC.

This CDR3 reads CASTPTVAGNQPQHF. The CDR3 DNA follows: TGTGCCAGCACTCCGACAGTTGCGGGCAATCAGCCCCAGCATTTT. V gene TRBV5-5 combines with J gene TRBJ1-5; a weak D match, TRBD1 (5 bases). From germline, CDR1 is SGHKS and CDR2 YYEKEE (reference sequence). The CDR3 consists of 15 residues. V lost 6 bases, J lost 2 bases, and 15 bases lay in between.

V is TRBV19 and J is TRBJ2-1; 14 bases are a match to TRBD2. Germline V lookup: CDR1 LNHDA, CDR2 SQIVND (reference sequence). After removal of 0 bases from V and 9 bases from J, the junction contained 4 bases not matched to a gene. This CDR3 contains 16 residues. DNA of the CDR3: TGTGCCAGTAGTATAGAGGGGACTAGCGGGAGCGGTGAGCAGTTCTTC. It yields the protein CASSIEGTSGSGEQFF.

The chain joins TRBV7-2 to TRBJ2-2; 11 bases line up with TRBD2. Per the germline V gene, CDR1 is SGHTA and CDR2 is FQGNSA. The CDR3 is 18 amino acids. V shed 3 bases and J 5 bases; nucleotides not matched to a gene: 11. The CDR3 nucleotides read TGTGCCAGCAGCTTGGACCCACTAGCGGGGGTTAAAACCGGGGAGCTGTTTTTT. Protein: CASSLDPLAGVKTGELFF.